This TCR beta chain was profiled in a study of blood T cell repertoires in COVID-19. CDR1 LNHDA and CDR2 SQIVND come from the germline V gene (reference sequence). V lost 5 bases and J 8 bases, leaving 21 bases between the germline ends. The CDR3 covers 16 residues. Sequencing was performed with immunoSEQ multiplex PCR; in TCRdb, only in-frame clones are kept and a portion is missing. Altogether 140,000 or so clones are present, over 80% being singletons, with the ten largest covering roughly 35%. This sequence was found in a man aged 45 to 65 who had recovered from COVID-19. The sequenced sample was peripheral blood. The chain recombines TRBV19 with TRBJ1-4; D is ambiguous. The CDR3 sequence is CASSSDRLWRREKLFF. DNA of the CDR3: TGTGCCAGTAGTTCAGACCGACTATGGAGGCGAGAAAAACTGTTTTTT.